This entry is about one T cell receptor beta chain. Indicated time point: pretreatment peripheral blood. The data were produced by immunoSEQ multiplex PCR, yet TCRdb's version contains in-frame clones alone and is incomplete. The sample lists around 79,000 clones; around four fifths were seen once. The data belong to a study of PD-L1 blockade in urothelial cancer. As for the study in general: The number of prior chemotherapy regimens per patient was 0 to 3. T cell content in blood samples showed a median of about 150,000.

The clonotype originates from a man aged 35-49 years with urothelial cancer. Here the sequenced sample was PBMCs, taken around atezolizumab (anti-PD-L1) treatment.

The CDR3: CASSLSGWGLRSSYEQYF. Written as DNA, the CDR3 is TGTGCCAGCAGCTTATCAGGATGGGGACTTAGGAGCTCCTACGAGCAGTACTTC. The chain combines TRBV11-1 with TRBJ2-7; weak D call: TRBD2 (6 bases). Germline V gene lookup returns CDR1 SGHAT and CDR2 FQDESV (reference sequence). There are 18 residues in the CDR3. The V and J ends lost 2 bases and 0 bases respectively, with 20 bases between them.